The T cell receptor beta chain under discussion was sequenced for a study of post-analysis software for immune sequencing data. J was trimmed by 0 bases and V by 3 bases; bases with no gene match: 8. CDR1 is MGHRA, CDR2 YSYEKL, per germline. CDR3 size: 16 residues. The TCR beta cDNA libraries contained unique molecular identifiers. A single record per CDR3 protein comes from TCRdb applying MiXCR to the PCR reads. The table lists 750,000 to 950,000 distinct CDR3 sequences, approximately 53% of them singletons. Overall study results and limits: Among about 5 TRBV segments more frequent in patients than controls were TRBV5-6, TRBV5-1 and TRBV20-1. Batch-matched samples strongly co-clustered by F measure.

In regard to this clonotype: Its specificity is unknown.

The origin of this receptor is a girl aged 10 to 17 with multiple sclerosis. The source material was blood. The V and J genes are TRBV4-1 and TRBJ2-7, with 7 nucleotides matching TRBD1. The DNA of the CDR3 is TGCGCCAGCAGCCAGCTCGCGGACAGGTCCTCCTACGAGCAGTACTTC. Encoded protein: CASSQLADRSSYEQYF.